This entry lists 4 T cell receptor beta chains sequenced from one sample in a study of regulatory T cells in long-lasting Graves disease. Arm-PCR with iRepertoire HTBI primers amplified the CDR3 regions for these TCR beta libraries. A single record per CDR3 protein comes from TCRdb applying MiXCR to the multiplex PCR reads. The sample holds about 430,000 distinct CDR3 sequences, around 20% seen once. Sample time point: persistent/refractory GD, antithyroid drugs over 5 years with positive TRAb. Generation of the TCR library employed RNA extracted from PBMCs. The source material was peripheral blood mononuclear cells (PBMCs), sampled when the disease was refractory, from a patient treated with antithyroid drugs. Receptor source: a female donor with Graves disease.

A single count supports this clonotype. The V call is TRBV28, the J call TRBJ2-2; 8 bases are shared with TRBD1. This CDR3 is 17 amino acids long. Per the germline V gene, CDR1 is MDHEN and CDR2 is SYDVKM. V shed 6 bases and J 7 bases; nucleotides not matched to a gene: 16. CDR3 coding DNA: TGTGCCAGCAGCAGTTTCGGGACAGGAGCCCGTGGCGGGGAGCTGTTTTTT. Translation: CASSSFGTGARGGELFF.

This clonotype came up many times. One end of the junction does not line up with germline, which may come from a read error. The CDR3 sequence is CASSSWTGSF. CDR3 bases: TGTGCCAGCAGTTCCTGGACAGGCTCGTTC. This chain uses TRBV12-3 or TRBV12-4 with TRBJ1-2; 7 bases fit TRBD1. The CDR3 contains 10 residues.

This clonotype appeared many times. J is TRBJ1-5 and V is TRBV12-3 or TRBV12-4; 7 nucleotides match TRBD1. This CDR3 is built from 14 residues. The trim removed 4 bases at V and 9 bases at J, leaving 9 bases unmatched. The CDR3 protein is CASSSNRGKGPQHF. CDR3 coding DNA: TGTGCCAGCAGTTCAAACAGGGGTAAGGGGCCCCAGCATTTT.

This clonotype was seen a handful of times. This chain joins TRBV5-6 and TRBJ1-1, with 7 bases aligning to TRBD1. The CDR3 has 14 residues. CDR1 is SGHDT and CDR2 is YYEEEE in the germline V gene. Trimming took 4 bases from V and 6 from J; bases not matched to a gene: 9. The CDR3 sequence: CASSPYRGLAEAFF. CDR3 nucleotides: TGTGCCAGCAGCCCTTACAGGGGTCTCGCTGAAGCTTTCTTT.